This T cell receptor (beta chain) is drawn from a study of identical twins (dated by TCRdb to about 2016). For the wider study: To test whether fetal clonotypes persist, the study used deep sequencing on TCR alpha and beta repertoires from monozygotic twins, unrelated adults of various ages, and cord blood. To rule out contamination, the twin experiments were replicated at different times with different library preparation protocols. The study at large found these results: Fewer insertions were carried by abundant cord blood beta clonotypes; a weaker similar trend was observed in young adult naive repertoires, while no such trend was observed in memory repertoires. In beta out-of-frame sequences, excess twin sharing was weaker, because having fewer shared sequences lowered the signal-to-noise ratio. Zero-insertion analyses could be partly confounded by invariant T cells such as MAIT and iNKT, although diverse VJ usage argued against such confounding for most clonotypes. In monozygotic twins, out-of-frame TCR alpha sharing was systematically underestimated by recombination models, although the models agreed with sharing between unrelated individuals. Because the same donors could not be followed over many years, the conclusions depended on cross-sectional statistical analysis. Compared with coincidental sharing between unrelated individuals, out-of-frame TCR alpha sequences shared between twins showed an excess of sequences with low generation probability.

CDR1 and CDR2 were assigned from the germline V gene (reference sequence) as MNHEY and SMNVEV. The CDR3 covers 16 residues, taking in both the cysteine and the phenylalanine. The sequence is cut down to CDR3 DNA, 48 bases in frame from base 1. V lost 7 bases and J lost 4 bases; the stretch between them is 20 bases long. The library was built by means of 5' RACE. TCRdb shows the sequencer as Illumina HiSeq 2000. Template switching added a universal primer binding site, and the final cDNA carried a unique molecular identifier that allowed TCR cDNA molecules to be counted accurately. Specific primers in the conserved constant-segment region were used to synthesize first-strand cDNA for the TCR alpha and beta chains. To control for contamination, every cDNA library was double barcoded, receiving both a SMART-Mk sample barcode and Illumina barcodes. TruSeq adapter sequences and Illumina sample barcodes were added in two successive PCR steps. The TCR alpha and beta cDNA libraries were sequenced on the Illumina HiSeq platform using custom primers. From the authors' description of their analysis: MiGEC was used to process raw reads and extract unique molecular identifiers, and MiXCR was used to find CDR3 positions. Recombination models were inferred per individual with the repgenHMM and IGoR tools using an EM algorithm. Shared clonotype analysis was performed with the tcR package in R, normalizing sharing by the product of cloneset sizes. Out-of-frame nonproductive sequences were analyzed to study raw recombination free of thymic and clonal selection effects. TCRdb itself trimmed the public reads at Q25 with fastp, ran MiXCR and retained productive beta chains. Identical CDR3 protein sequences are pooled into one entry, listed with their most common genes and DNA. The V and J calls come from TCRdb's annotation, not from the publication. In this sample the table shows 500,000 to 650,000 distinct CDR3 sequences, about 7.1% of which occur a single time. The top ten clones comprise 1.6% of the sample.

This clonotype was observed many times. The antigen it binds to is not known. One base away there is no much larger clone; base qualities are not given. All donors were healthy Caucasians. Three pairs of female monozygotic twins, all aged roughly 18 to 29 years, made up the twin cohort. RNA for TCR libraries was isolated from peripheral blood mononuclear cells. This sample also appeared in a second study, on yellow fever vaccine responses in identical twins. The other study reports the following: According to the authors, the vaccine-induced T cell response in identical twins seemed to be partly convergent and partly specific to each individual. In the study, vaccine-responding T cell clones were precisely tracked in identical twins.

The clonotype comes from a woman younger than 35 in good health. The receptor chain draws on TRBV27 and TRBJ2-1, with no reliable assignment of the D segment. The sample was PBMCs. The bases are TGTGCCAGCATGAAAATCATCTCACTGTCTTACAATGAGCAGTTCTTC. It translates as CASMKIISLSYNEQFF.